The 14 T cell receptor beta chains below were found in one sample sequenced in a study of blood T cells in healthy people across ages (dated by TCRdb to between 2015 and 2016). The library was generated by 5' RACE. TCRdb lists the instrument as Illumina HiSeq 2500. The second PCR ran for about 6 to 12 cycles and used a J-beta primer mix along with a sample-barcoded 5' primer. TCRdb handled the public reads itself, with Q25 trimming in fastp and clone calling in MiXCR, and kept productive beta chains. Under each unique CDR3 protein, matching rows form one entry showing the most common genes and DNA. For this sample there are over 750,000 distinct CDR3 sequences; 20% to 25% appear just once. 9.4% of the sample belongs to the ten largest clones. These same records also appear under a second study, on T cells of mothers and their children.

Sequenced: blood. The receptors come from a boy aged 5-17 years in good health.

This chain joins TRBV25-1 and TRBJ2-1; D remains ambiguous. Trimming pared 6 bases from V and 0 bases from J, leaving 12 bases between. The germline gives CDR1 MGHDK, CDR2 SYGVNS. This CDR3 comprises 15 residues. The CDR3: CASSSLPSSYNEQFF. For the CDR3, the DNA is TGTGCCAGCAGCTCCCTCCCGAGCTCCTACAATGAGCAGTTCTTC.

V usage is TRBV5-1 and J usage is TRBJ2-7, with TRBD1 matching over 7 bases. The length of the CDR3 is 14 residues. Unmatched junction bases numbered 9, after V lost 4 bases and J lost 5 bases. Germline V gene lookup returns CDR1 SGHRS and CDR2 YFSETQ. CDR3 loop: CASSPGQVGDEQYF. CDR3 DNA sequence: TGCGCCAGCAGCCCCGGACAGGTAGGAGACGAGCAGTACTTC. The whole variable domain, remainder taken from reference TRBV5-1 and TRBJ2-7, is KAGVTQTPRYLIKTRGQQVTLSCSPISGHRSVSWYQQTPGQGLQFLFEYFSETQRNKGNFPGRFSGRQFSNSRSEMNVSTLELGDSALYLCASSPGQVGDEQYFGPGTRLTVT.

The chain links TRBV4-3 to TRBJ2-7; D is ambiguous. This CDR3 spans 14 amino acids. The V gene lost 0 bases and the J gene lost 3 bases, with 9 bases spanning the gap. Germline assignment: CDR1 LGHNA and CDR2 YSLEER. DNA for the CDR3: TGCGCCAGCAGCCAAGATAACAAGTTCTACGAGCAGTACTTC. It codes for CASSQDNKFYEQYF.

This clonotype was observed at least ten times. The chain couples TRBV9 to TRBJ1-1; D not certain. This CDR3 comprises 13 residues. Germline-derived CDR1 and CDR2 are SGDLS and YYNGEE. Trimming took 4 bases from V and 1 from J, leaving 8 bases between them. CDR3 in DNA: TGTGCCAGCAGCCGACAACCGAACACTGAAGCTTTCTTT. It translates to CASSRQPNTEAFF. The full variable domain, rest sourced from reference TRBV9 and TRBJ1-1, is DSGVTQTPKHLITATGQRVTLRCSPRSGDLSVYWYQQSLDQGLQFLIQYYNGEERAKGNILERFSAQQFPDLHSELNLSSLELGDSALYFCASSRQPNTEAFFGQGTRLTVV.

In the case of this clonotype: The conserved closing phenylalanine or tryptophan is absent in this CDR3, likely reflecting a read error. The chain uses TRBV12-3 or TRBV12-4 and TRBJ1-1; tentative D call: TRBD1 (6 bases). With 8 bases removed from V and 2 bases from J, the gap between germline ends came to 12 bases. This CDR3 contains 13 residues. CDR3 sequence (DNA): TGTGCCAGCGGCCAGGACAGCAACACTGAAGCTTTCTCT. It codes for CASGQDSNTEAFS.

This clonotype was counted only a few times. A junction end diverges from the germline sequence, so it may reflect a read error. The V gene is TRBV2, the J gene TRBJ1-1; D perhaps matches TRBD1 (6 bases). The CDR3 is 11 amino acids. CDR1 is SNHLY, CDR2 FYNNEI, per germline. CDR3 sequence: CASGQNTEASF. For the CDR3, the DNA is TGTGCCAGCGGACAGAACACTGAAGCTTCCTTT.

This clonotype has only a few counts. The gene calls are TRBV29-1 and TRBJ2-7; possible D gene TRBD2, 7 bases. Trimming left V 4 bases short and J 2 bases short, with 15 bases between. The germline V gene encodes CDR1 SQVTM and CDR2 ANQGSEA. This CDR3 has 14 residues. This chain's CDR3 is CSVGGGGPTYEQYF. In DNA form, the CDR3 reads TGCAGCGTTGGGGGCGGGGGCCCCACCTACGAGCAGTACTTC.

A few counts support this clonotype. The chain joins TRBV29-1 to TRBJ2-5, with TRBD2 as a possible D gene (6 bases). TRBJ2-7 matches the DNA end more closely, so the J call is doubtful. Germline V gene lookup returns CDR1 SQVTM and CDR2 ANQGSEA. There are 12 residues in the CDR3. The CDR3 reads CSGGGSGYEQYF. The CDR3, as DNA: TGCAGCGGGGGAGGTAGCGGCTACGAGCAGTACTTC.

This rearrangement joins TRBV29-1 to TRBJ2-3; 7 positions agree with TRBD2. The CDR3 has 13 amino acids. The V segment lost 4 bases and the J segment 2 bases; nucleotides outside the gene matches: 3. CDR1 and CDR2 (germline): SQVTM, ANQGSEA. CDR3 sequence reads: CSVAAGLTDTQYF. DNA of the CDR3: TGCAGCGTTGCAGCGGGACTCACAGATACGCAGTATTTT.

The rearrangement uses TRBV6-8 and TRBJ1-1; D is unclear. The CDR3 length is 14 residues. V lost 5 bases to trimming and J lost 5 bases, with 15 bases between them. Germline CDR1 MNHGY, CDR2 SAAAGT. CDR3 coding DNA: TGTGCCAGCAGTCGCGACGACCTGGGGACTGAAGCTTTCTTT. Protein product: CASSRDDLGTEAFF.

The chain joins TRBV9 to TRBJ1-2; a possible D gene is TRBD1 (5 bases). There are 13 residues in the CDR3. The V gene lost 2 bases and the J gene lost 4 bases, with 9 bases spanning the gap. Germline assignment: CDR1 SGDLS and CDR2 YYNGEE. The CDR3 sequence is CASSVQGGYGYTF. In nucleotides, the CDR3 is TGTGCCAGCAGCGTCCAGGGAGGCTATGGCTACACCTTC. Complete variable domain (other parts from reference TRBV9 and TRBJ1-2): DSGVTQTPKHLITATGQRVTLRCSPRSGDLSVYWYQQSLDQGLQFLIQYYNGEERAKGNILERFSAQQFPDLHSELNLSSLELGDSALYFCASSVQGGYGYTFGSGTRLTVV.

The V call is TRBV5-1, the J call TRBJ2-5; D call uncertain. The CDR3 consists of 14 residues. Germline V gene lookup returns CDR1 SGHRS and CDR2 YFSETQ. Trimming removed 0 bases from V and 5 bases from J, with 11 bases in between. The CDR3 DNA reads as TGCGCCAGCAGCTTGGGCCGTTTTGGGGAGACCCAGTACTTC. The encoded protein is CASSLGRFGETQYF.

The V call is TRBV18, the J call TRBJ1-4; possibly TRBD1 for D (5 bases). Trimming took off 3 bases at V and 5 bases at J, with 13 bases between the two ends. Germline V gene sequence: CDR1 KGHSH, CDR2 LQKENI. The CDR3 sequence is 15 residues long. For the CDR3, the DNA is TGTGCCAGCTCACCGGTCGACAGCGAAAATGAAAAACTGTTTTTT. This sequence encodes CASSPVDSENEKLFF. Full variable domain (rest looked up from reference TRBV18 and TRBJ1-4): NAGVMQNPRHLVRRRGQEARLRCSPMKGHSHVYWYRQLPEEGLKFMVYLQKENIIDESGMPKERFSAEFPKEGPSILRIQQVVRGDSAAYFCASSPVDSENEKLFFGSGTQLSVL.

The chain carries TRBV28 and TRBJ2-1; 7 bases match TRBD2. This CDR3 contains 19 residues. In germline, CDR1 is MDHEN, CDR2 SYDVKM. V lost 4 bases to trimming and J lost 0 bases; unmatched junction nucleotides: 15. The CDR3 region has the DNA TGTGCCAGCAGTTCGGGACTATTCAACCGTTACTTCTCCTACAATGAGCAGTTCTTC. It yields the protein CASSSGLFNRYFSYNEQFF. The variable domain in full, completed from reference TRBV28 and TRBJ2-1, reads DVKVTQSSRYLVKRTGEKVFLECVQDMDHENMFWYRQDPGLGLRLIYFSYDVKMKEKGDIPEGYSVSREKKERFSLILESASTNQTSMYLCASSSGLFNRYFSYNEQFFGPGTRLTVL.